What follows is one T cell receptor (beta chain) and its context. Here immunoSEQ multiplex PCR was the method, and the copy in TCRdb shows in-frame clones only, minus some. The sample carries roughly 52,000 clones, roughly 90% recorded once. This sample was taken from a study of blood T cell repertoires in COVID-19. Germline lookup yields CDR1 WNHNN and CDR2 SYGVQD (reference sequence). The junction had 17 bases not matched to a gene; V was cut back by 5 bases and J by 5 bases. The CDR3 sequence is 18 residues long. The clonotype was recovered from a human donor in a cohort sampled during active COVID-19. The chain is built from TRBV10-1 and TRBJ2-2; 7 nucleotides line up with TRBD2. Sequencing was performed on peripheral blood. CDR3 nucleotides: TGCGCCAGCAGTCCTACACCATCCGCGGGAGTAGCTACCGGGGAGCTGTTTTTT. This gives the protein CASSPTPSAGVATGELFF.